These T cell receptor beta chains were read from a single sample in a study of cytomegalovirus exposure and HLA in healthy donors. Sequencing used immunoSEQ multiplex PCR; TCRdb keeps in-frame clones, though not all of them. The sample lists about 90,000 clones; roughly 80% were seen once. Source material: PBMCs. These receptors all stem from a boy aged 5-17 years in good health and CMV-seronegative. The CDR3 runs from the conserved cysteine through the conserved F or W. Each record gives: J gene, clone size, D gene, V gene, CDR3 DNA, CDR3 protein. D genes are given only for firm matches. Clone size, where shown, is once, few, many, or a class for clones that have expanded.

TRBJ1-1 | - | TRBD1 | TRBV7-9 | TGTGCCAGCAGGTCATCACAGGGGAGGAACACTGAAGCTTTCTTT | CASRSSQGRNTEAFF
TRBJ2-3 | - | - | TRBV25-1 | TGTGCCAGCAGGGGGCGTACTAGCACAGATACGCAGTATTTT | CASRGRTSTDTQYF
TRBJ2-7 | - | TRBD2 | TRBV4-3 | TGCGCCAGCAGCCAAGATTTGTCTAGCGGCTTC | CASSQDLSSGF
TRBJ2-7 | medium-sized | - | TRBV27 | TGTGCCAGCCGCTCGACGGAGGACTCCTACGAGCAGTACTTC | CASRSTEDSYEQYF
TRBJ2-5 | once | - | TRBV7-6 | TGTGCCAGCAGTCCGCTTAGCTCGACCCTCTGGGAGACCCAGTACTTC | CASSPLSSTLWETQYF
TRBJ2-7 | - | TRBD2 | TRBV19 | TGTGCCAGTACCCCTGGGGGACTAGGAACCTACGAGCAGTACTTC | CASTPGGLGTYEQYF
TRBJ1-4 | - | - | TRBV29-1 | TGCAGCGTTGGAACAGGAGCAACTAATGAAAAACTGTTTTTT | CSVGTGATNEKLFF
TRBJ1-1 | - | - | TRBV5-4 | TGTGCCAGCAGCTTTTCACAGGGCTCTGAAGCTTTCTTT | CASSFSQGSEAFF
TRBJ2-3 | - | - | TRBV7-9 | TGTGCCAGCAGCCCCATGGGGCAGACGTTCGAGGATACGCAGTATTTT | CASSPMGQTFEDTQYF
TRBJ1-2 | - | - | TRBV30 | TGTGCCTGGAGAGTCAGGGCTAACTATGGCTACACCTTC | CAWRVRANYGYTF
TRBJ2-3 | once | TRBD2 | TRBV29-1 | TGCAGCGTGCCTCGGGGGGGCACAGATACGCAGTATTTT | CSVPRGGTDTQYF
TRBJ1-1 | - | - | TRBV5-1 | TGCGCCAGCAGCTTGGCCCAGGGCCGGAACACTGAAGCTTTCTTT | CASSLAQGRNTEAFF
TRBJ1-1 | - | TRBD1 | TRBV19 | TGTGCCAGTAGCCCGACAGGGCTGACTGAAGCTTTCTTT | CASSPTGLTEAFF
TRBJ2-6 | - | - | TRBV4-3 | TGCGCCAGCAGCCAGGACGGGAGCTCTGGGGCCAACGTCCTGACTTTC | CASSQDGSSGANVLTF
TRBJ1-2 | - | - | TRBV25-1 | TGTGCCAGCAGACCGACAGGCGTCTATGGCTACACCTTC | CASRPTGVYGYTF
TRBJ1-1 | - | - | TRBV30 | TGTGCCTGGACCCCGACAGCCTACACTGAAGCTTTCTTT | CAWTPTAYTEAFF
TRBJ2-1 | few | TRBD2 | TRBV13 | TGTGCCAGCAGCCTTAGCGGGGAGTACAATGAGCAGTTCTTC | CASSLSGEYNEQFF
TRBJ1-6 | - | - | TRBV27 | TGTGCCAGCAGCCCATTGGCGGGCGCCTCACCCCTCCACTTT | CASSPLAGASPLHF
TRBJ2-5 | once | - | TRBV18 | TGTGCCAGCTCACCACTTTCGGGGGAGACCCAGTACTTC | CASSPLSGETQYF
TRBJ1-1 | - | TRBD1 | TRBV10-3 | TGTGCCATCAGTGAAAGGGGACAGAGTGTCATGAACACTGAAGCTTTCTTT | CAISERGQSVMNTEAFF
TRBJ2-7 | - | - | TRBV28 | TGTGCCAGCACTCGACCCACGGACATGTCCTACGAGCAGTACTTC | CASTRPTDMSYEQYF
TRBJ1-1 | - | TRBD1 | TRBV5-1 | TGCGCCAGCAGCTTTGGGACAGGGTTAACTGAAGCTTTCTTT | CASSFGTGLTEAFF
TRBJ2-7 | few | TRBD1 | TRBV7-9 | TGTGCCAGCAGCTTCTTGGGACAGGGGTTCTACGAGCAGTACTTC | CASSFLGQGFYEQYF
TRBJ1-2 | few | TRBD1 | TRBV25-1 | TGTGCCAGCAGTAGGTCGGACAGGGGGTATGGCTACACCTTC | CASSRSDRGYGYTF
TRBJ2-7 | - | - | TRBV27 | TGTGCCAGCAGTCCCCTCGGGTCCGAGCAGTACTTC | CASSPLGSEQYF
TRBJ1-1 | - | - | TRBV7-2 | TGTGCCAGCAGCTTAGGGGAGACATTCGGACCCGCGAACACTGAAGCTTTCTTT | CASSLGETFGPANTEAFF
TRBJ2-5 | - | TRBD1 | TRBV9 | TGTGCCAGCAGCGTGGGACAGGGGAGGGAAGAGACCCAGTACTTC | CASSVGQGREETQYF
TRBJ2-7 | few | TRBD1 | TRBV6-1 | TGTGCCAGCAGTGAAGGGACAGGGGGCTTCTACGAGCAGTACTTC | CASSEGTGGFYEQYF
TRBJ2-5 | few | - | TRBV5-4 | TGTGCCAGCAGCCTCCCTGGGGCGCTAGAGACCCAGTACTTC | CASSLPGALETQYF
TRBJ2-1 | - | - | TRBV25-1 | TGTGCCAGCAGTGGCACGGGCTCCTACAATGAGCAGTTCTTC | CASSGTGSYNEQFF
TRBJ1-2 | - | - | TRBV2 | TGTGCCAGCAGTGGTCCGTCTGGGGGCGACCACGCTAACTATGGCTACACCTTC | CASSGPSGGDHANYGYTF
TRBJ2-5 | - | - | TRBV28 | TGTGCCAGCAGAAGGGGAACACAAGAGACCCAGTACTTC | CASRRGTQETQYF
TRBJ1-2 | - | - | TRBV28 | TGTGCCAGCAGTTTACGGGAAGGCTACACCTTC | CASSLREGYTF
TRBJ2-1 | - | - | TRBV4-3 | TGCGCCAGCAGCCAAGATCTCGCGGCTTACAATGAGCAGTTCTTC | CASSQDLAAYNEQFF
TRBJ1-3 | few | - | TRBV30 | TGTGCCTGGAGCGTCTTCTCTGGAAACACCATATATTTT | CAWSVFSGNTIYF
TRBJ1-2 | - | - | TRBV6-1 | TGTGCCAGCAGTGAGAGGACCCAGACGGACTACTATGGCTACACCTTC | CASSERTQTDYYGYTF
TRBJ2-3 | - | TRBD1 | TRBV29-1 | TGCAGCGTCCTATTACAGGGGGCGAAAGGTGGCACAGATACGCAGTATTTT | CSVLLQGAKGGTDTQYF
TRBJ2-3 | once | TRBD2 | TRBV5-4 | TGTGCCAGCAGGTTGGGGCTAGCGGGGGGGCATGGCACAGATACGCAGTATTTT | CASRLGLAGGHGTDTQYF
TRBJ1-1 | - | TRBD1 | TRBV7-9 | TGTGCCAGCAGTCCAGGACAGGGGAGGGGTGTAGCTTTCTTT | CASSPGQGRGVAFF
TRBJ1-2 | - | - | TRBV12-5 | TGTGCTAGTGGATACAGGGTGCGCGGCTACACCTTC | CASGYRVRGYTF
TRBJ1-1 | - | - | TRBV29-1 | TGCAGCGTTGTATTTGGAGGAGCTTTCTTT | CSVVFGGAFF
TRBJ1-1 | once | - | TRBV29-1 | TGCAGCGTTGACAGAGGAACTGAAGCTTTCTTT | CSVDRGTEAFF
TRBJ1-1 | - | - | TRBV30 | TGTGCCTGGAGTCAGGGGTACACTGAAGCTTTCTTT | CAWSQGYTEAFF
TRBJ2-1 | - | - | TRBV30 | TGTGCCTGGAGTGTACCCGGCAGGGGGGTTATTGTGCAGTTCTTC | CAWSVPGRGVIVQFF
TRBJ1-2 | - | - | TRBV20-1 | TGCAGTGCTAGAGCCCTGGGCTACACCTTC | CSARALGYTF
TRBJ2-1 | once | - | TRBV7-9 | TGTGCCAGCAGCTTAGTCCCGGGCTCCTACAATGAGCAGTTCTTC | CASSLVPGSYNEQFF
TRBJ1-1 | once | - | TRBV7-9 | TGTGCCAGCAGCTTTGAACGGGGGGATGAAGCTTTCTTT | CASSFERGDEAFF
TRBJ2-6 | - | - | TRBV6-5 | TGTGCCAGCAGCCAGGGGTCTGGGGCCAACGTCCTGACTTTC | CASSQGSGANVLTF
TRBJ1-3 | - | - | TRBV30 | TGTGCCTGGAGAATGAGCTCTGGAAACACCATATATTTT | CAWRMSSGNTIYF
TRBJ2-1 | - | - | TRBV2 | TGTGCCAGCACGGGCCGGGCCGCGGGCCACAATGAGCAGTTCTTC | CASTGRAAGHNEQFF
TRBJ1-4 | few | - | TRBV7-9 | TGTGCCAGCAGCGATCGGGGAGCAACTAATGAAAAACTGTTTTTT | CASSDRGATNEKLFF
TRBJ2-7 | - | TRBD1 | TRBV5-1 | TGCGCCAGCGGACAGGGGATGAGCTCCAACGAGCAGTACTTC | CASGQGMSSNEQYF
TRBJ1-2 | - | TRBD1 | TRBV5-1 | TGCGCCAGCAGCGAGACAGGGGGCGCGATGAACTATGGCTACACCTTC | CASSETGGAMNYGYTF
TRBJ1-2 | - | - | TRBV29-1 | TGCAGCGTTGTCGAACGAGCTGTCTATGGCTACACCTTC | CSVVERAVYGYTF
TRBJ1-3 | - | - | TRBV4-1 | TGCGCCAGCAGCCAAGATAGAATCGAGTTCCTCCCCTCTGGAAACACCATATATTTT | CASSQDRIEFLPSGNTIYF